These 24 T cell receptor beta chains came from one sample sequenced in a study of blood T cell repertoires in COVID-19. This table comes from immunoSEQ multiplex PCR, and its TCRdb copy is limited to in-frame clones, with some not included. The sample contains 35,000 to 50,000 clones, nearly 70% of which appear only once. The specimen sequenced was peripheral blood. The receptors stem from a man aged 80 or over with acute or convalescent COVID-19.

This clone was seen a single time. The chain combines TRBV18 with TRBJ2-3; 10 bases map to TRBD1. The CDR3 extends over 16 amino acids. Germline V gene data show CDR1 as KGHSH and CDR2 as LQKENI. The V and J ends lost 2 bases and 0 bases, in that order; junction bases with no gene match: 2. The CDR3 DNA reads as TGTGCCAGCTCACCAGGGACAGGGGCGAGCACAGATACGCAGTATTTT. It yields the protein CASSPGTGASTDTQYF.

The chain carries TRBV19 and TRBJ2-3; D perhaps matches TRBD1 (5 bases). The CDR3 extends over 13 amino acids. The germline V gene has CDR1 LNHDA and CDR2 SQIVND (reference sequence). V was clipped by 11 bases and J by 0 bases, with 12 bases between them. The DNA of the CDR3 is TGTGCCGCAGGCCGACAGAGCACAGATACGCAGTATTTT. Protein product: CAAGRQSTDTQYF.

The chain is built from TRBV30 and TRBJ1-6; 7 bases are shared with TRBD1. The CDR3 totals 15 residues. Germline trimming cut 5 bases from V and 3 bases from J; bases unmatched to any gene: 7. Germline V gives CDR1 GTSNPN, CDR2 SVGIG (reference sequence). CDR3: CAWGHQGDYNSPLHF. CDR3 DNA sequence: TGTGCCTGGGGGCACCAGGGGGACTATAATTCACCCCTCCACTTT.

In this sample, this clone turned up a few times. CDR3 sequence reads: CASNPLGAETQYF. The CDR3 region has the DNA TGTGCCAGCAACCCACTGGGGGCCGAGACCCAGTACTTC. V usage is TRBV7-2 and J usage is TRBJ2-5; weak D call: TRBD1 (6 bases). The length of the CDR3 is 13 residues. The V and J ends lost 7 bases and 5 bases respectively, with 14 bases between them. Germline V lookup: CDR1 SGHTA, CDR2 FQGNSA.

This chain uses TRBV13 with TRBJ1-1; TRBD1 matches 7 bases. This CDR3 is built from 13 residues. The junction had 1 base not matched to a gene; V was cut back by 2 bases and J by 4 bases. CDR1 and CDR2 from the germline V gene are PRHDT and FYEKMQ (reference sequence). Written as DNA, the CDR3 is TGTGCCAGCAGCTTACCAGGGGGCACTGAAGCTTTCTTT. This codes for CASSLPGGTEAFF.

The chain joins TRBV7-8 to TRBJ1-2; D call uncertain. Trimming took 4 bases from V and 0 from J, leaving 12 bases between them. The CDR3 runs to 15 residues. CDR1 and CDR2 (germline): SGHVS, FQNEAQ. The CDR3 region has the DNA TGTGCCAGCAGCTCGCCCCTGAGTACTAACTATGGCTACACCTTC. It codes for CASSSPLSTNYGYTF.

This clone was seen just once. This chain uses TRBV7-9 with TRBJ2-1; no clear D. V was pared by 7 bases and J by 8 bases, with 9 bases between. The germline V gene encodes CDR1 SEHNR and CDR2 FQNEAQ (reference sequence). CDR3 size: 11 residues. This chain's CDR3 is CASTEFDEQFF. In DNA form, the CDR3 reads TGTGCCAGCACGGAGTTTGATGAGCAGTTCTTC.

This chain links TRBV5-4 with TRBJ1-1; 7 bases line up with TRBD1. Germline CDR1 SGHNT, CDR2 YYREEE (reference sequence). V gave up 0 bases and J gave up 0 bases; unmatched junction bases: 2. This CDR3 is 15 amino acids long. The chain's CDR3 is CASSLGQGLNTEAFF. The CDR3 region has the DNA TGTGCCAGCAGCTTGGGACAGGGACTGAACACTGAAGCTTTCTTT.

This clone appeared a single time. The chain is built from TRBV2 and TRBJ1-1; TRBD1 matches 10 bases. The CDR3 contains 12 residues. Germline CDR1 reads SNHLY; CDR2 reads FYNNEI. V trimming: 11 bases; J trimming: 2 bases; junction bases outside the gene matches: 2. The CDR3 here is CAATGGNTEAFF. CDR3 in DNA: TGTGCCGCGACAGGGGGCAACACTGAAGCTTTCTTT.

The chain employs TRBV7-6 and TRBJ2-3, with 13 bases identical to TRBD2. The CDR3 contains 17 residues. With V trimmed by 4 bases and J by 3 bases, 7 bases remained unmatched. Germline V gives CDR1 SGHVS, CDR2 FNYEAQ. CDR3 protein: CASSSRTSGGSTDTQYF. For the CDR3, the DNA is TGTGCCAGCAGCTCCAGGACTAGCGGGGGTTCAACAGATACGCAGTATTTT.

This clone was detected a few times. Other DNA variants within this sample encode the same CDR3. The V and J genes are TRBV5-1 and TRBJ2-1, with 8 bases matching TRBD1. Germline V gene lookup returns CDR1 SGHRS and CDR2 YFSETQ. J was trimmed by 4 bases and V by 0 bases; bases with no gene match: 3. The CDR3 loop spans 15 amino acids. The CDR3 reads CASSLGQGSYNEQFF. The CDR3 bases are TGCGCCAGCAGCTTGGGACAGGGGTCATACAATGAGCAGTTCTTC.

This clone rates as medium-sized. This chain links TRBV3-1 (or the pseudogene TRBV3-2) with TRBJ1-6; 9 bases match TRBD1. This CDR3 comprises 19 residues. Germline V CDR1 and CDR2: LGHDT, YNNKEL (reference sequence). With 4 bases clipped from V and 4 bases from J, the junction kept 14 bases outside the gene matches. CDR3: CASSLDRGGYGAYNSPLHF. The CDR3 DNA sequence: TGTGCCAGCAGCCTCGACAGGGGGGGATATGGGGCGTATAATTCACCCCTCCACTTT.

This chain links TRBV7-3 with TRBJ2-2; weak D call: TRBD1 (6 bases). The CDR3 loop spans 13 amino acids. Germline V gene sequence: CDR1 SGHTA, CDR2 FQGTGA. V gave up 6 bases and J gave up 6 bases, with 11 bases separating them. Written as DNA, the CDR3 is TGTGCCAGCAGTGTGGGGGCGTCCGGGGAGCTGTTTTTT. Its protein product is CASSVGASGELFF.

This clone was seen more than once but under ten times. V and J are TRBV9 and TRBJ1-2; 9 bases line up with TRBD1. Trimming at V came to 0 bases and at J to 5 bases, leaving 5 bases not matched to a gene. This CDR3 region has 15 residues. Germline CDR1 and CDR2: SGDLS and YYNGEE. The CDR3 DNA reads as TGTGCCAGCAGCGTAGCACCCGGGACAGGGTATGGCTACACCTTC. Protein product: CASSVAPGTGYGYTF.

The chain employs TRBV5-8 and TRBJ2-2; D unresolved. This CDR3 is built from 16 residues. Germline-derived CDR1 and CDR2 are SGHTS and YDEGEE. V was cut by 6 bases and J by 0 bases, with 15 bases left in between. CDR3 DNA sequence: TGTGCCAGCATAACCTACAGCTCTTCGAACACCGGGGAGCTGTTTTTT. Translated, it gives CASITYSSSNTGELFF.

The J gene is TRBJ2-7, the V gene TRBV15; D may be TRBD1 (6 bases). Germline assignment: CDR1 LNHNV and CDR2 YYDKDF (reference sequence). V lost 0 bases to trimming and J lost 5 bases, with 14 bases between them. CDR3 length: 15 amino acids. The CDR3 nucleotides read TGTGCCACCAGCAGAGATCTTGTTAGGGGGAACGAGCAGTACTTC. Translation gives CATSRDLVRGNEQYF.

This clone was seen more than once but under ten times. The chain carries TRBV30 and TRBJ1-1; D is ambiguous. Trimming cost V 5 bases and J 5 bases, with 12 bases left between them. This CDR3 region has 12 residues. The germline gives CDR1 GTSNPN, CDR2 SVGIG (reference sequence). CDR3 in DNA: TGTGCCTGGCAGCGGGGTAGGACTGAAGCTTTCTTT. This encodes CAWQRGRTEAFF.

The V and J genes are TRBV5-6 and TRBJ1-1; D is uncertain. CDR1 is SGHDT and CDR2 is YYEEEE in the germline V gene. V gave up 4 bases and J gave up 11 bases, with 18 bases separating them. This CDR3 region has 13 residues. CDR3 protein: CASSPGIGGNAFF. CDR3 sequence (DNA): TGTGCCAGCAGCCCGGGGATTGGAGGGAACGCTTTCTTT.

The chain links TRBV4-2 to TRBJ1-1; a weak D match, TRBD1 (6 bases). The CDR3 has 14 amino acids. From germline, CDR1 is LGHNA and CDR2 YNFKEQ. Trimming pared 0 bases from V and 4 bases from J, leaving 9 bases between. The CDR3 coding sequence is TGTGCCAGCAGCCAAGACAGGGGCGGCACTGAAGCTTTCTTT. It encodes CASSQDRGGTEAFF.

The chain couples TRBV5-4 to TRBJ2-7, with TRBD2 matching over 7 bases. CDR3 length: 14 amino acids. CDR1 SGHNT and CDR2 YYREEE come from the germline V gene (reference sequence). V gave up 4 bases and J gave up 0 bases; unmatched junction bases: 4. The DNA of the CDR3 is TGTGCCAGCAGCGCCAGCGGGACCTCCTACGAGCAGTACTTC. It is translated as CASSASGTSYEQYF. Drawing the rest from reference TRBV5-4 and TRBJ2-7, the complete variable domain is ETGVTQSPTHLIKTRGQQVTLRCSSQSGHNTVSWYQQALGQGPQFIFQYYREEENGRGNFPPRFSGLQFPNYSSELNVNALELDDSALYLCASSASGTSYEQYFGPGTRLTVT.

The chain combines TRBV7-2 with TRBJ1-1; no reliable D call. Germline V gene lookup returns CDR1 SGHTA and CDR2 FQGNSA. V shed 1 base and J shed 3 bases, with 6 bases lying between them. The CDR3 is 13 residues long. The CDR3 is CASSLVVYTEAFF. CDR3 in DNA: TGTGCCAGCAGCTTAGTAGTATACACTGAAGCTTTCTTT.

The genes are TRBV19 and TRBJ2-5, with 9 nucleotides matching TRBD1. Germline V gene data show CDR1 as LNHDA and CDR2 as SQIVND (reference sequence). This CDR3 spans 14 amino acids. Losses at the gene ends were 5 bases for V and 5 bases for J; bases not matched to a gene: 6. In nucleotides, the CDR3 is TGTGCCAGTAGTGCACAGGGGGCGCGTGAGACCCAGTACTTC. It translates to CASSAQGARETQYF.

This chain links TRBV18 with TRBJ1-2; a weak D match, TRBD1 (5 bases). The CDR3 totals 15 residues. Trimming stripped 0 bases from V and 4 bases from J, with 12 bases between. The germline V gene has CDR1 KGHSH and CDR2 LQKENI. The CDR3 region is CASSPPGRVSYGYTF. DNA of the CDR3: TGTGCCAGCTCACCACCGGGGCGAGTAAGCTATGGCTACACCTTC.

This chain connects TRBV19 to TRBJ2-5; 10 positions match TRBD2. The CDR3 is made up of 15 amino acids. Looked up from germline, CDR1 is LNHDA and CDR2 is SQIVND (reference sequence). The J segment lost 5 bases and the V segment lost 3 bases, leaving 6 bases of the junction unmatched. The CDR3 nucleotides are TGTGCCAGTAGTATCCTAGCGGGAGAGGAGGAGACCCAGTACTTC. Encoded protein: CASSILAGEEETQYF.